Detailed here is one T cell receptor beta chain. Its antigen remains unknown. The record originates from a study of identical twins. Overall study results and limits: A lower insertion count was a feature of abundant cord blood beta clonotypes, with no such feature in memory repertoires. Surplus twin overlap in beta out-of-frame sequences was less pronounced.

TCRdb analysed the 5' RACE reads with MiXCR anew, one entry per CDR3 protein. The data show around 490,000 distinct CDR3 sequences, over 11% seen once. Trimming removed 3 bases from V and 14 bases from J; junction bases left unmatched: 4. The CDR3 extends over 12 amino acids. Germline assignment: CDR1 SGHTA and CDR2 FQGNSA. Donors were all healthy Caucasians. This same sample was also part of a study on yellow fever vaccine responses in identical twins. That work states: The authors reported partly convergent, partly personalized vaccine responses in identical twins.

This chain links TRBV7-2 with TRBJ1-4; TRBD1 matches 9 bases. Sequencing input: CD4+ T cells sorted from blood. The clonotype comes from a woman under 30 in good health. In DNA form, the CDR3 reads TGTGCCAGCAGCTTCCAGACAGGGGGGCTGTTTTTT. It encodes CASSFQTGGLFF.